The 31 T cell receptor beta chains below all came from one sample that was sequenced in a study of beta chain features in type 1 diabetes. These receptors have no identified antigens. The isolated RNA, all of it, was reverse transcribed, so expressed TCRB transcripts were what got sequenced. This table comes from immunoSEQ multiplex PCR, and its TCRdb copy is limited to in-frame clones, with some not included. The data hold about 640,000 clones, with over 10% observed a single time. Study-wide points: Significant though moderate, a shortening of TCRB CDR3s appeared in all four CD4+ subsets of Type 1 diabetes patients.

Input material: naive CD4+ T cells from blood. The receptor set was obtained from a man aged 25 to 40 with type 1 diabetes.

This clone was recorded a few times. The V gene is TRBV25-1, the J gene TRBJ1-1; 7 nucleotides align to TRBD1. V was pared by 7 bases and J by 11 bases, with 13 bases of the junction left unmatched. Germline assignment: CDR1 MGHDK and CDR2 SYGVNS. The CDR3 is 13 amino acids. The CDR3 protein is CASNQDGTGAAFF. The DNA for the CDR3 is TGTGCCAGCAACCAGGACGGTACAGGGGCCGCTTTCTTT. The full variable domain, with the rest looked up from reference TRBV25-1 and TRBJ1-1, is EADIYQTPRYLVIGTGKKITLECSQTMGHDKMYWYQQDPGMELHLIHYSYGVNSTEKGDLSSESTVSRIRTEHFPLTLESARPSHTSQYLCASNQDGTGAAFFGQGTRLTVV.

This clone has a handful of counts. The V call is TRBV9, the J call TRBJ2-1, with 8 bases identical to TRBD1. The CDR3 has 19 amino acids. Germline assignment: CDR1 SGDLS and CDR2 YYNGEE. The J segment lost 8 bases and the V segment lost 2 bases, leaving 21 bases of the junction unmatched. CDR3 in amino acids: CASSVDGGAGQGYNDEQFF. The CDR3 region has the DNA TGTGCCAGCAGCGTGGACGGGGGCGCAGGACAGGGATACAATGATGAGCAGTTCTTC.

The V call is TRBV5-1, the J call TRBJ2-1; 11 bases map to TRBD1. Germline trimming cut 2 bases from V and 7 bases from J; bases unmatched to any gene: 11. Germline V CDR1 and CDR2: SGHRS, YFSETQ. CDR3 length: 17 residues. This CDR3 is CASSFTPGTGGRNEQFF. In nucleotides, the CDR3 is TGCGCCAGCAGCTTCACCCCCGGGACAGGGGGAAGGAATGAGCAGTTCTTC.

This sequence joins TRBV7-9 and TRBJ2-5; 11 bases match TRBD2. CDR1 is SEHNR, CDR2 FQNEAQ, per germline (reference sequence). The CDR3 is 16 residues long. Trimming removed 5 bases from V and 5 bases from J; junction bases left unmatched: 10. Here the CDR3 DNA reads TGTGCCAGCAGCCCCCGAGGGCTAGCGGGGGGTGAGACCCAGTACTTC. Encoded protein: CASSPRGLAGGETQYF.

V usage is TRBV4-2 and J usage is TRBJ1-2, with D perhaps matching TRBD1 (5 bases). V gave up 4 bases and J gave up 4 bases, with 16 bases separating them. Looked up from germline, CDR1 is LGHNA and CDR2 is YNFKEQ. This CDR3 comprises 15 residues. Written as DNA, the CDR3 is TGTGCCAGCAGCCTCCCTAGAGGGGATTCCTATGGCTACACCTTC. Translation gives CASSLPRGDSYGYTF.

For this clone: At the DNA level, this CDR3 is encoded by other sequences in the same sample as well. The gene calls are TRBV18 and TRBJ2-3; unclear D gene. This CDR3 has 15 amino acids. V was cut by 4 bases and J by 0 bases, with 11 bases left in between. Germline V gene sequence: CDR1 KGHSH, CDR2 LQKENI. CDR3 bases: TGTGCCAGCTCACTGCTCCCAGATAGCACAGATACGCAGTATTTT. Protein: CASSLLPDSTDTQYF.

The rearrangement joins TRBV7-2 to TRBJ2-7; 8 nucleotides line up with TRBD1. V lost 2 bases to trimming and J lost 6 bases; unmatched junction nucleotides: 12. CDR1 and CDR2 from the germline V gene are SGHTA and FQGNSA. This CDR3 spans 16 amino acids. The CDR3 is CASSLMALDRAGEQYF. CDR3 nucleotide sequence: TGTGCCAGCAGCTTAATGGCCTTGGACAGGGCGGGCGAGCAGTACTTC.

This clone was observed a handful of times. The chain carries TRBV27 and TRBJ1-2; 7 bases map to TRBD1. The CDR3 extends over 13 amino acids. Germline V gives CDR1 MNHEY, CDR2 SMNVEV (reference sequence). The V gene end was trimmed by 3 bases and the J gene end by 6 bases; junction bases not matched to a gene: 4. The CDR3 bases are TGTGCCAGCAGTTTCGACAGGGCAGATGGCTACACCTTC. Its translation: CASSFDRADGYTF.

J is TRBJ1-1 and V is TRBV4-3; D remains ambiguous. Germline CDR1 is LGHNA and CDR2 is YSLEER. Trimming took 9 bases from V and 2 from J, leaving 4 bases between them. The CDR3 loop spans 10 amino acids. CDR3 sequence (DNA): TGCGCCAGGAGAAACACTGAAGCTTTCTTT. Translation gives CARRNTEAFF.

The CDR3 loop is CASSALAGYYNEQFF. DNA of the CDR3: TGTGCCAGCAGCGCACTAGCGGGTTACTACAATGAGCAGTTCTTC. V is TRBV11-2 and J is TRBJ2-1; 9 bases are a match to TRBD2. Losses at the gene ends were 5 bases for V and 3 bases for J; bases not matched to a gene: 5. CDR3 length: 15 amino acids. Germline V CDR1 and CDR2: SGHAT, FQNNGV.

This clone was observed a few times. V gene TRBV5-1 combines with J gene TRBJ2-2; D not certain. Looked up from germline, CDR1 is SGHRS and CDR2 is YFSETQ. The CDR3 extends over 14 amino acids. V shed 2 bases and J shed 1 base, with 6 bases lying between them. For the CDR3, the DNA is TGCGCCAGCAGCTTCGACGGGAACACCGGGGAGCTGTTTTTT. Translation gives CASSFDGNTGELFF.

This clone was observed a handful of times. The gene calls are TRBV5-4 and TRBJ1-1, with 9 bases aligning to TRBD1. From germline, CDR1 is SGHNT and CDR2 YYREEE (reference sequence). CDR3 size: 17 residues. V lost 1 base and J lost 11; bases outside the gene matches: 18. The DNA of the CDR3 is TGTGCCAGCAGCTTGTACGGCCCCGGGACAGGGAAGCCCTTGGCTTTCTTT. This encodes CASSLYGPGTGKPLAFF.

CDR3 region: CASSVEGRVNSPLHF. CDR3 bases: TGTGCCAGCAGCGTAGAGGGAAGGGTCAATTCACCCCTCCACTTT. V and J are TRBV9 and TRBJ1-6; no definite D call. This CDR3 has 15 amino acids. The V gene lost 0 bases and the J gene lost 7 bases, with 11 bases spanning the gap. Germline loops: CDR1 SGDLS, CDR2 YYNGEE.

Points on this clone: This CDR3 is also generated by other DNA sequences in the sample. This rearrangement joins TRBV18 to TRBJ2-1, with no clear D. Germline V gives CDR1 KGHSH, CDR2 LQKENI. Trimming shortened V by 0 bases and J by 6 bases, and 3 bases separated the two germline ends. The CDR3 covers 12 residues. CDR3 amino acids: CASSPPRNEQFF. The CDR3 nucleotides read TGTGCCAGCTCACCACCTCGCAATGAGCAGTTCTTC.

The chain links TRBV19 to TRBJ2-5; D is perhaps TRBD1 (6 bases). The CDR3 has 15 residues. Germline values: CDR1 LNHDA, CDR2 SQIVND (reference sequence). The V gene lost 5 bases and the J gene lost 4 bases, with 17 bases spanning the gap. The CDR3, as DNA: TGTGCCAGTAGTTCCCAAACAGGGTCCGGAGAGACCCAGTACTTC. It codes for CASSSQTGSGETQYF.

This clone appeared a few times. The V gene is TRBV29-1, the J gene TRBJ2-7; no reliable D call. Germline V gene lookup returns CDR1 SQVTM and CDR2 ANQGSEA. Trimming pared 4 bases from V and 6 bases from J, leaving 16 bases between. The CDR3 has 13 residues. CDR3 DNA sequence: TGCAGCGTTGTGCCCACTTATTCGGTCGAGCAGTACTTC. Translating it yields CSVVPTYSVEQYF.

This clone was seen more than once but under ten times. The V call is TRBV2, the J call TRBJ2-1; D unresolved. This CDR3 comprises 13 residues. The germline gives CDR1 SNHLY, CDR2 FYNNEI. Trimming stripped 3 bases from V and 8 bases from J, with 11 bases between. CDR3 region: CASSEGSTHEQFF. DNA for the CDR3: TGTGCCAGCAGTGAGGGTAGCACCCATGAGCAGTTCTTC.

The genes are TRBV9 and TRBJ2-7; 11 bases are a match to TRBD1. The length of the CDR3 is 14 residues. V trimming: 4 bases; J trimming: 3 bases; junction bases outside the gene matches: 3. Looked up from germline, CDR1 is SGDLS and CDR2 is YYNGEE. CDR3 nucleotides: TGTGCCAGCAGCTTCGGGACAGGGGGCTACGAGCAGTACTTC. Protein: CASSFGTGGYEQYF.

This clone was detected only a few times. This chain uses TRBV29-1 with TRBJ2-1; tentatively, D is TRBD2 (6 bases). CDR1 and CDR2 from the germline V gene are SQVTM and ANQGSEA. The CDR3 runs to 13 residues. V lost 4 bases, J lost 0 bases, and 7 bases lay in between. The CDR3 spells CSVGSGSYNEQFF. DNA for the CDR3: TGCAGCGTTGGTAGCGGCTCCTACAATGAGCAGTTCTTC.

The rearrangement links TRBV5-4 to TRBJ2-7, with 8 bases identical to TRBD1. This CDR3 has 14 residues. Germline values: CDR1 SGHNT, CDR2 YYREEE (reference sequence). V dropped 2 bases and J dropped 6; count of bases not matched to a gene: 7. The CDR3 sequence: CASSLQGGGGEQYF. The DNA for the CDR3 is TGTGCCAGCAGCTTACAGGGGGGTGGCGGCGAGCAGTACTTC.

This sequence joins TRBV28 and TRBJ2-1; tentatively, D is TRBD2 (7 bases). Germline CDR1 is MDHEN and CDR2 is SYDVKM. V was pared by 3 bases and J by 8 bases, with 17 bases between. CDR3 size: 15 residues. CDR3 nucleotide sequence: TGTGCCAGCAGTTTGGGGGGGCGGCCTACCGATGAGCAGTTCTTC. It translates to CASSLGGRPTDEQFF.

The chain employs TRBV6-5 and TRBJ2-7; D ambiguous. The CDR3 contains 15 residues. V lost 2 bases and J 0 bases, leaving 11 bases between the germline ends. Germline lookup yields CDR1 MNHEY and CDR2 SVGAGI. The CDR3 reads CASSYDRQTSYEQYF. CDR3 nucleotide sequence: TGTGCCAGCAGTTACGACCGCCAAACCTCCTACGAGCAGTACTTC.

J is TRBJ1-1 and V is TRBV7-9, with D maybe TRBD1 (5 bases). This CDR3 is built from 12 residues. The V end was cut by 1 base, the J end by 8 bases, with 8 bases between. Germline lookup yields CDR1 SEHNR and CDR2 FQNEAQ (reference sequence). The CDR3 DNA sequence: TGTGCCAGCAGCTTAGTAGGGGCGGAAGCTTTCTTT. It specifies CASSLVGAEAFF.

This clone was seen only a few times. The rearrangement joins TRBV28 to TRBJ2-7; TRBD1 or TRBD2 may be the D gene (7 bases each). The CDR3 is made up of 17 amino acids. V was pared by 2 bases and J by 2 bases, with 19 bases between. Per germline, CDR1 MDHEN and CDR2 SYDVKM. The CDR3 sequence is CASSLLGQTGTTYEQYF. The CDR3 bases are TGTGCCAGCAGTTTACTGGGCCAGACAGGGACTACCTACGAGCAGTACTTC.

This chain links TRBV14 with TRBJ2-7, with D perhaps being TRBD1 or TRBD2 (6 bases each). Per germline, CDR1 SGHDN and CDR2 FVKESK. The CDR3 is 17 amino acids. The germline V and J ends were trimmed by 3 bases and 0 bases, with 18 bases remaining between them. The CDR3 protein is CASSHHSGATDSYEQYF. The CDR3 nucleotides read TGTGCCAGCAGCCACCACTCGGGGGCTACCGACTCCTACGAGCAGTACTTC.

The chain employs TRBV7-6 and TRBJ2-3, with TRBD1 matching 7 bases. After removal of 3 bases from V and 2 bases from J, the junction contained 5 bases not matched to a gene. Looked up from germline, CDR1 is SGHVS and CDR2 is FNYEAQ. The CDR3 spans 15 residues. CDR3 nucleotide sequence: TGTGCCAGCAGCTTTCAACAGGGGCACACAGATACGCAGTATTTT. This sequence encodes CASSFQQGHTDTQYF.

As concerns this clone: Germline is not matched at one junction end, which may reflect a read error. The chain couples TRBV25-1 to TRBJ2-1; 7 bases fit TRBD1. There are 13 residues in the CDR3. Germline CDR1 MGHDK, CDR2 SYGVNS. The CDR3 spells CASSAMGQSQRVF. CDR3 coding DNA: TGTGCCAGCAGTGCGATGGGACAGTCTCAACGGGTCTTC.

The chain couples TRBV7-2 to TRBJ1-5, with 7 bases aligning to TRBD1. V dropped 0 bases and J dropped 2; count of bases not matched to a gene: 4. Germline loops: CDR1 SGHTA, CDR2 FQGNSA. The CDR3 totals 16 residues. The CDR3 nucleotides read TGTGCCAGCAGCTTAGCGCCAACAGGGGGCAATCAGCCCCAGCATTTT. Its protein product is CASSLAPTGGNQPQHF.

With respect to this clone: This CDR3 is also generated by other DNA sequences in the sample. The V call is TRBV18, the J call TRBJ2-5; 7 nucleotides agree with TRBD1. Unmatched junction bases numbered 3, after V lost 1 base and J lost 4 bases. CDR3 length: 14 amino acids. CDR1 and CDR2 from the germline V gene are KGHSH and LQKENI. As DNA, the CDR3 is TGTGCCAGCTCACCACAGGGGGCCAGAGAGACCCAGTACTTC. Its translation: CASSPQGARETQYF.

In DNA form, the CDR3 reads TGTGCCTGGAGTTTCGGACGGTCTGGGGCCAACGTCCTGACTTTC. Its translation is CAWSFGRSGANVLTF. This sequence joins TRBV30 and TRBJ2-6, with unresolved D. Germline assignment: CDR1 GTSNPN and CDR2 SVGIG (reference sequence). Trimming cost V 2 bases and J 1 base, with 9 bases left between them. CDR3 length equals 15 residues.

V gene TRBV6-4 combines with J gene TRBJ1-6; D might be TRBD1 (5 bases). Trimming took off 3 bases at V and 7 bases at J, with 10 bases between the two ends. The CDR3 is 14 residues long. Germline loops: CDR1 MRHNA, CDR2 SNTAGT. The CDR3 spells CASSEGGGNSPLHF. The CDR3 DNA follows: TGTGCCAGCAGTGAGGGGGGGGGAAATTCACCCCTCCACTTT.